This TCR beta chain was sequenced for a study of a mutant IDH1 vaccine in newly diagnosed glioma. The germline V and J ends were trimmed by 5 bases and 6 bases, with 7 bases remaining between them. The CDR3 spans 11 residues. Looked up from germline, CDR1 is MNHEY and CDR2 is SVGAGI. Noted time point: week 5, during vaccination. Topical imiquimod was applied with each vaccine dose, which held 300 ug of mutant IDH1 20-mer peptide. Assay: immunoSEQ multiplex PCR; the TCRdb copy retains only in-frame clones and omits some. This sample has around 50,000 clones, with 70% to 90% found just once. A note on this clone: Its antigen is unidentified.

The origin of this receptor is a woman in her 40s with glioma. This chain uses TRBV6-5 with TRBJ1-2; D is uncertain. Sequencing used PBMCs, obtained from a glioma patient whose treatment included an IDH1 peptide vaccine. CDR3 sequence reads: CASSPGNGYTF. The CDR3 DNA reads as TGTGCCAGCAGTCCGGGGAATGGCTACACCTTC.